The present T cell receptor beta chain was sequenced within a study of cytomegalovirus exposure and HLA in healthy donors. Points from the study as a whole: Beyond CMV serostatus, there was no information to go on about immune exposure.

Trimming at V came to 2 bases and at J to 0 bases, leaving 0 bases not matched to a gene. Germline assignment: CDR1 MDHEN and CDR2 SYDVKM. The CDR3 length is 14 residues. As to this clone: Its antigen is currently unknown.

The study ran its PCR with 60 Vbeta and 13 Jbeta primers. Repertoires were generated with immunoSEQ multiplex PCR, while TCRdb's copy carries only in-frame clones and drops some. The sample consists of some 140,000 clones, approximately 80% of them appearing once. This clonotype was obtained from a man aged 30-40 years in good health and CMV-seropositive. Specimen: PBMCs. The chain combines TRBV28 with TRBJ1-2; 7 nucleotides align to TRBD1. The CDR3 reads CASSLRGPNYGYTF. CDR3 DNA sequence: TGTGCCAGCAGTTTAAGGGGGCCTAACTATGGCTACACCTTC.